The present T cell receptor beta chain was sequenced within a study of blood T cells in healthy people across ages. Study background: Template-switching capture recovered about one barcoded beta molecule per two T cells.

Overall study findings and caveats: Getting older went along with TCR beta diversity per million T cells dropping roughly linearly.

RNA extraction gave at least 5.5 micrograms of total RNA per sample. A remark on this clonotype: Antigen: not known.

Sample-barcoded 5' priming and a J-beta primer mix drove a second PCR of 7 to 11 cycles. TCRdb independently ran MiXCR on the 5' RACE reads; one entry per CDR3 protein. Of fewer than 900,000 distinct CDR3 sequences in the sample, 35% to 40% were seen once. Sequencing was carried out using blood. The origin of this receptor is a young man in good health.

CDR3 coding DNA: TGTGCCAGCAGTTTTTGGACAGGGGAGGCTCAGCCCCAGCATTTT. Its translation: CASSFWTGEAQPQHF. The gene calls are TRBV12-3 or TRBV12-4 and TRBJ1-5; 9 bases fit TRBD1. After removal of 3 bases from V and 6 bases from J, the junction contained 6 bases not matched to a gene. The CDR3 runs to 15 residues.